The rows below give T cell receptor beta chains drawn from one sample of a study of blood T cell repertoires in COVID-19. Assay: immunoSEQ multiplex PCR; the TCRdb copy retains only in-frame clones and omits some. The sample records about 54,000 clones, 81% being singletons. Material: peripheral blood. The receptors derive from a woman between 55 and 75 years old with acute or convalescent COVID-19. The conserved cysteine and the conserved F or W are not part of the CDR3 here. Size is stated for part of the rows, as once, few or many counts, or as a class when the clone is expanded.

clone_size v_call cdr3_aa
. TRBV15 ATSRDPPGQGLGNQPQH
. TRBV5-1 ASSWDSGTEAF
. TRBV12-5 ASGFRGNEQF
few TRBV6-1 ASSEVAGTRGNEQF
. TRBV5-1 ASSLANTGGTEAF
. TRBV7-8 ASISSGTNTGELF
. TRBV7-2 ASSSRDRTNSPLH
. TRBV19 ASSIGDFPGTDTQY
. TRBV5-1 ASESGVSALPPSEQY
. TRBV19 ASSLQGLTEAF
. TRBV2 AIQDRSRGEKLF
. TRBV2 ASRAGTSDYNEQF
once TRBV29-1 SVTLRDTGSGANVLT
. TRBV29-1 SVTSGEKLF
. TRBV6-2/TRBV6-3 ASSSRAGVSNQPQH
. TRBV28 ASSRQGESYEQY